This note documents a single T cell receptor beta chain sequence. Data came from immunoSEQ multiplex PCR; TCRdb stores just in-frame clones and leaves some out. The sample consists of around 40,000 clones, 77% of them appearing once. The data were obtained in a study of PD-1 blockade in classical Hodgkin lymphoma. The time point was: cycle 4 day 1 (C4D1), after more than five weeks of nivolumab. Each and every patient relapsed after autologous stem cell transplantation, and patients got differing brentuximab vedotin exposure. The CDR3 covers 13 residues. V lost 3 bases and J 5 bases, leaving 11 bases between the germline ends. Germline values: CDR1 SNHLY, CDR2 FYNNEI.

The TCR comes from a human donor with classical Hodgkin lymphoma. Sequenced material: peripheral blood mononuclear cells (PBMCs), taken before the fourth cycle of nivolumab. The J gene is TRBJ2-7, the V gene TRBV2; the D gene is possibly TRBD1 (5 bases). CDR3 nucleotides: TGTGCCAGCAGTGACAGGGCGAAGGACGAGCAGTACTTC. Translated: CASSDRAKDEQYF.